This T cell receptor beta chain stems from a study of blood T cell repertoires in COVID-19. Original processing notes: Amplification from reference gene primers served as the basis for estimated nucleated cell counts. Only in-frame clones appear in the TCRdb table, and some are missing; sequencing was by immunoSEQ multiplex PCR. V, J and clone size reflect that table, while D and trimming were determined from the DNA. Found here are 300,000 to 400,000 clones, 65% to 90% of them singletons; the top ten hold 4% to 5%. This study enrolled people aged 18 to 89 from roughly 22 US geographic areas. From germline, CDR1 is LNHDA and CDR2 SQIVND (reference sequence). The CDR3 extends over 17 amino acids. V dropped 4 bases and J dropped 0 bases, with 13 bases sitting between them.

The V gene is TRBV19, the J gene TRBJ1-6, with a tentative D call TRBD1 (5 bases). This sequence was found in a woman in her 40s with acute COVID-19. Sample: PBMCs or T cells enriched from blood (not recorded which). DNA for the CDR3: TGTGCCAGTAGTACGAGACAGAGAAGCTCCTATAATTCACCCCTCCACTTT. This translates into CASSTRQRSSYNSPLHF.